Listed below are T cell receptor beta chains from one sample, sequenced in a study of CD8 T cells in Susac syndrome. TCRdb re-analysed the immunoSEQ multiplex PCR reads in MiXCR, keeping a single row per CDR3 protein. The sample lists about 130,000 distinct CDR3 sequences, just under 95% occurring once. What was sequenced was CD8+ T cells from PBMCs. The receptors were gathered from a human donor with Susac syndrome. Each CDR3 is given with its conserved first and last residue. The order of the fields is J gene, V gene, D gene, CDR3 protein, CDR3 DNA. A D gene is named only where the DNA matches it firmly.

>TRBJ2-7|TRBV13|.
CASSAEGDSAGEQYF
TGTGCCAGCAGCGCCGAGGGGGATAGCGCGGGCGAGCAGTACTTC
>TRBJ2-5|TRBV6-1|.
CASSDSLGPETQYF
TGTGCCAGCAGTGACTCCTTAGGCCCAGAGACCCAGTACTTC
>TRBJ2-2|TRBV15|.
CATSTTNTGELFF
TGTGCCACCAGCACCACGAACACCGGGGAGCTGTTTTTT
>TRBJ2-7|TRBV7-9|.
CASEGEGPEQYF
TGTGCCAGCGAGGGGGAGGGGCCCGAGCAGTACTTC
>TRBJ1-2|TRBV19|.
CASSPGRALNYGYTF
TGTGCCAGTAGCCCGGGTAGGGCCCTAAACTATGGCTACACCTTC
>TRBJ1-5|TRBV12-3/TRBV12-4|TRBD1
CASSNIDRGRNQPQHF
TGTGCCAGCAGTAATATTGACAGGGGGCGGAATCAGCCCCAGCATTTT
>TRBJ1-4|TRBV20-1|.
CSASFASDEKLFF
TGCAGTGCTAGTTTTGCCAGTGACGAAAAACTGTTTTTT
>TRBJ1-1|TRBV12-3/TRBV12-4|TRBD1
CASSQGGRNTEAFF
TGTGCCAGCAGTCAGGGGGGGAGGAACACTGAAGCTTTCTTT
>TRBJ1-2|TRBV13|TRBD1
CASRQQGAVGGYTF
TGTGCCAGCAGACAACAGGGGGCTGTGGGTGGCTACACCTTC
>TRBJ2-5|TRBV12-3/TRBV12-4|TRBD2
CASSLTASVAGFQETQYF
TGTGCCAGCAGTTTGACCGCTTCAGTAGCGGGTTTCCAAGAGACCCAGTACTTC
>TRBJ1-5|TRBV9|TRBD1
CASGNTDRFNQPQHF
TGTGCCAGCGGCAATACGGACAGGTTCAATCAGCCCCAGCATTTT
>TRBJ2-1|TRBV7-8|.
CASSSQVPLQFF
TGTGCCAGCAGCTCCCAAGTACCCCTGCAGTTCTTC
>TRBJ1-2|TRBV9|.
CASSVVGTDFEGYTF
TGTGCCAGCAGCGTAGTCGGGACGGACTTTGAAGGCTACACCTTC
>TRBJ2-7|TRBV20-1|.
CSARESGEQYF
TGCAGTGCTAGAGAATCCGGCGAGCAGTACTTC
>TRBJ2-5|TRBV27|TRBD2
CASSRGLAGAQETQYF
TGTGCCAGCAGTCGGGGACTAGCGGGAGCCCAAGAGACCCAGTACTTC
>TRBJ2-3|TRBV7-3|TRBD2
CASSPTSGSTDTQYF
TGTGCCAGCAGCCCGACTAGCGGGAGTACAGATACGCAGTATTTT
>TRBJ2-3|TRBV9|.
CASSPRQGTDTQYF
TGTGCCAGCAGCCCACGGCAGGGCACAGATACGCAGTATTTT
>TRBJ1-2|TRBV5-1|.
CASKGQTQDGYGYTF
TGCGCCAGCAAAGGGCAGACTCAGGATGGTTATGGCTACACCTTC
>TRBJ2-2|TRBV5-1|TRBD2
CASSLVGLDGGELFF
TGCGCCAGCAGCTTGGTTGGACTAGATGGCGGGGAGCTGTTTTTT
>TRBJ1-1|TRBV20-1|TRBD1
CSARGQGWTEAFF
TGCAGTGCTAGAGGACAGGGTTGGACTGAAGCTTTCTTT
>TRBJ1-2|TRBV12-3/TRBV12-4|.
CASRDNYGYTF
TGTGCCAGCAGGGACAACTATGGCTACACCTTC
>TRBJ1-1|TRBV10-2|.
CASRMGGAEAFF
TGCGCCAGCAGGATGGGCGGGGCTGAAGCTTTCTTT
>TRBJ2-5|TRBV5-4|TRBD1
CASSEPATGGAETQYF
TGTGCCAGCAGCGAACCGGCGACAGGGGGCGCGGAGACCCAGTACTTC
>TRBJ2-1|TRBV4-3|.
CASSQDWVYNEQFF
TGCGCCAGCAGCCAAGACTGGGTTTACAATGAGCAGTTCTTC
>TRBJ2-3|TRBV15|TRBD2
CATSRDWTSGPTRTDTQYF
TGTGCCACCAGCAGAGATTGGACTAGCGGGCCTACCCGCACAGATACGCAGTATTTT
>TRBJ2-2|TRBV9|.
CASSGDPGQLNTGELFF
TGTGCCAGCAGCGGAGACCCCGGACAGTTAAACACCGGGGAGCTGTTTTTT
>TRBJ1-1|TRBV5-4|.
CALHTAGSTEAFF
TGTGCCCTACACACAGCGGGGAGCACTGAAGCTTTCTTT
>TRBJ2-5|TRBV7-9|TRBD2
CASSPGLAGYLDQETQYF
TGTGCCAGCAGCCCCGGATTAGCGGGATACCTCGACCAAGAGACCCAGTACTTC
>TRBJ1-2|TRBV7-9|TRBD1
CASSLGQSANYGYTF
TGTGCCAGCAGCTTGGGACAGAGTGCTAACTATGGCTACACCTTC
>TRBJ2-7|TRBV2|.
CASSDAAGNEQYF
TGTGCCAGCAGTGATGCAGCAGGCAACGAGCAGTACTTC
>TRBJ2-7|TRBV11-1|.
CASSGGSAYEQYF
TGTGCCAGCAGCGGGGGCTCCGCCTACGAGCAGTACTTC
>TRBJ2-2|TRBV30|.
CAWSSGTGELFF
TGTGCCTGGAGTTCAGGGACCGGGGAGCTGTTTTTT
>TRBJ2-5|TRBV12-5|.
CASGHTGGQSETQYF
TGTGCTAGTGGTCATACCGGGGGACAGTCGGAGACCCAGTACTTC
>TRBJ2-3|TRBV6-4|TRBD2
CASSDSTSVTDTQYF
TGTGCCAGCAGTGACTCGACTAGCGTCACAGATACGCAGTATTTT
>TRBJ2-7|TRBV20-1|.
CSARGGAYEQYF
TGCAGTGCCAGGGGGGGGGCCTACGAGCAGTACTTC
>TRBJ2-3|TRBV24-1|.
CATSDLSSRVGQYF
TGTGCCACCAGTGATCTCTCCTCCCGAGTTGGGCAGTATTTT
>TRBJ1-5|TRBV10-3|.
CAISETGGNDNQPQHF
TGTGCCATCAGTGAGACGGGAGGGAATGATAATCAGCCCCAGCATTTT
>TRBJ1-6|TRBV27|.
CASSLGAGWNSPLHF
TGTGCCAGCAGTTTAGGTGCAGGGTGGAATTCACCCCTCCACTTT
>TRBJ2-7|TRBV28|TRBD2
CASSFSGGPDEQYF
TGTGCCAGCAGTTTTAGCGGGGGGCCGGACGAGCAGTACTTC